These 7 T cell receptor beta chains came from one sample sequenced in a study of long-term antiretroviral therapy in people with HIV. Runs used v3.0 of the immunoSEQ assay and were done at survey level. Clones were read by immunoSEQ multiplex PCR, and TCRdb kept only the in-frame ones, dropping some. The repertoire has about 16,000 clones, 75% to 85% of them found once; the top ten carry roughly 23%. Specimen: unsorted PBMCs, collected 2.1 years after starting antiretroviral therapy. The receptors come from a man in his forties or fifties with HIV.

This clone was detected only once. The gene calls are TRBV4-1 and TRBJ1-2; 7 nucleotides agree with TRBD1. V shed 2 bases and J 2 bases; nucleotides not matched to a gene: 11. CDR1 is MGHRA, CDR2 YSYEKL, per germline. The CDR3 extends over 17 amino acids. The CDR3 DNA reads as TGCGCCAGCAGCCAATTCATTATAGACAGGGAAAACTATGGCTACACCTTC. This gives the protein CASSQFIIDRENYGYTF.

V is TRBV5-1 and J is TRBJ1-4, with no clear D. Germline V CDR1 and CDR2: SGHRS, YFSETQ. V lost 0 bases to trimming and J lost 8 bases, with 11 bases between them. The CDR3 is 14 amino acids. The CDR3 bases are TGCGCCAGCAGCTTGGATGTTATTGGCGAAAAACTGTTTTTT. Translated: CASSLDVIGEKLFF.

J is TRBJ2-3 and V is TRBV7-9, with D hard to call. Germline CDR1 and CDR2: SEHNR and FQNEAQ (reference sequence). Trimming stripped 1 base from V and 2 bases from J, with 7 bases between. This CDR3 contains 14 residues. The CDR3 protein is CASSLDHSTDTQYF. CDR3 DNA sequence: TGTGCCAGCAGCTTAGACCATTCCACAGATACGCAGTATTTT.

V is TRBV5-6 and J is TRBJ1-1; no definite D call. The germline V and J ends were trimmed by 4 bases and 0 bases, with 13 bases remaining between them. Germline V gene lookup returns CDR1 SGHDT and CDR2 YYEEEE. The CDR3 has 15 residues. The CDR3 region is CASSVRFSVNTEAFF. CDR3 bases: TGTGCCAGCAGCGTGAGATTCAGCGTGAACACTGAAGCTTTCTTT.

This clone was detected once. The chain uses TRBV6-5 and TRBJ2-3; 8 bases line up with TRBD1. The CDR3 totals 14 residues. V trimming: 3 bases; J trimming: 3 bases; junction bases outside the gene matches: 2. Germline CDR1 and CDR2: MNHEY and SVGAGI. The DNA of the CDR3 is TGTGCCAGCAGTTATAACAGGGGGACAGATACGCAGTATTTT. This encodes CASSYNRGTDTQYF.

V gene TRBV6-5 combines with J gene TRBJ2-2; the D is unclear. The germline V gene has CDR1 MNHEY and CDR2 SVGAGI. The CDR3 has 15 amino acids. Trimming removed 0 bases at V and 2 bases at J, with 7 bases between. Here the CDR3 DNA reads TGTGCCAGCAGTTACTCGAATAGAAACACCGGGGAGCTGTTTTTT. Protein product: CASSYSNRNTGELFF.

This clone was counted between two and nine times. This chain's CDR3 is CASSTDDRGYGYTF. The CDR3 region has the DNA TGTGCCAGCAGCACGGACGACAGGGGCTATGGCTACACCTTC. V and J are TRBV5-6 and TRBJ1-2; 8 bases align to TRBD1. The CDR3 has 14 amino acids. CDR1 is SGHDT and CDR2 is YYEEEE in the germline V gene. V lost 4 bases and J lost 4; bases outside the gene matches: 6.